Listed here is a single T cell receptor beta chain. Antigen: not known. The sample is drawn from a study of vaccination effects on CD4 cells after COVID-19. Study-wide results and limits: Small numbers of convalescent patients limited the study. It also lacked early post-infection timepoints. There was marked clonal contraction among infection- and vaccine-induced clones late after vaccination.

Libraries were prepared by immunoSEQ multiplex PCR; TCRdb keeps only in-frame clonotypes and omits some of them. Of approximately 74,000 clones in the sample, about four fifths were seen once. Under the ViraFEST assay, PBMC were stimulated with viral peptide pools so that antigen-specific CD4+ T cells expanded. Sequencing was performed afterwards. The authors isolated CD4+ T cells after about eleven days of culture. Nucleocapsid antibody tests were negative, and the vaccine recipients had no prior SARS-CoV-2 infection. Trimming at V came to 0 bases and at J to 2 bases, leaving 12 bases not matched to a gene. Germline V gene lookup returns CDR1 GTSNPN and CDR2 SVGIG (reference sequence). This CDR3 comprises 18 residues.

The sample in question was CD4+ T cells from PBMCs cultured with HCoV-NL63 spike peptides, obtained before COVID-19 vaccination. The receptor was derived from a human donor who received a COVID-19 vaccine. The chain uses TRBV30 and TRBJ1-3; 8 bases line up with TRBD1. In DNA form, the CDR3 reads TGTGCCTGGAGTGTATCCCGGACAGGGATAAGGGCTGGAAACACCATATATTTT. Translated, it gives CAWSVSRTGIRAGNTIYF.